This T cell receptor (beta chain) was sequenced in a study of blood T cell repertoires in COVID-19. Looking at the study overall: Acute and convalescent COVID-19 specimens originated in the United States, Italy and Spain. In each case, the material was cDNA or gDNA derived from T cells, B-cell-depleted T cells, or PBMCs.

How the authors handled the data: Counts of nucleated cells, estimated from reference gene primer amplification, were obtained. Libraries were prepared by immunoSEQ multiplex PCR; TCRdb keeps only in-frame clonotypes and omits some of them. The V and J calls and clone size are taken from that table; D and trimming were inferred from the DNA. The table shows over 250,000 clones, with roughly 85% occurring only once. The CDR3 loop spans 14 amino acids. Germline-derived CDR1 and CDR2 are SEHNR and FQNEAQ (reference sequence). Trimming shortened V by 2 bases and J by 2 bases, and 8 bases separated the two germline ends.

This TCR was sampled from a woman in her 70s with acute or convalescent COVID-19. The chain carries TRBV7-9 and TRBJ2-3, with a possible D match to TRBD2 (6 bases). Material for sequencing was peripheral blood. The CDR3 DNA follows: TGTGCCAGCAGCTTAACGGGGGACACAGATACGCAGTATTTT. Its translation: CASSLTGDTDTQYF.